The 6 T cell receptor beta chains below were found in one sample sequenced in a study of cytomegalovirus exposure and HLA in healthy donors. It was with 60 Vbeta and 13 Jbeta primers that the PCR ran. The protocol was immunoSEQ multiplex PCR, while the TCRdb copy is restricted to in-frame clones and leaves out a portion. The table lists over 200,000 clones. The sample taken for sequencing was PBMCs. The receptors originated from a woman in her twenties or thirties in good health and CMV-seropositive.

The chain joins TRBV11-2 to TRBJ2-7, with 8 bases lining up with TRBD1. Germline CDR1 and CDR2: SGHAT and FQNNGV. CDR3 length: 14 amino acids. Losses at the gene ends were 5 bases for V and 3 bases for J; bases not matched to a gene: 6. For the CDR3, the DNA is TGTGCCAGCAGCCTGACCACAGGGGGCTACGAGCAGTACTTC. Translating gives CASSLTTGGYEQYF.

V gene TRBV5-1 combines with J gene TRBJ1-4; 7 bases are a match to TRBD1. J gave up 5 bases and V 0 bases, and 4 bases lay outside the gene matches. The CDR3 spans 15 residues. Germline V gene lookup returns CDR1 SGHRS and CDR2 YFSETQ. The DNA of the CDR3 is TGCGCCAGCAGCTTGGGGGGACAGCTCAATGAAAAACTGTTTTTT. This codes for CASSLGGQLNEKLFF.

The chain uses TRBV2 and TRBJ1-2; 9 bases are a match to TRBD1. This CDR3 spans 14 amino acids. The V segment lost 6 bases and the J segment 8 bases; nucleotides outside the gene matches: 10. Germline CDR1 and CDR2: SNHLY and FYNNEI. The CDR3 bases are TGTGCCAGCAGGGGGACAGGGTCCTCGAGGGGCTACACCTTC. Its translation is CASRGTGSSRGYTF.

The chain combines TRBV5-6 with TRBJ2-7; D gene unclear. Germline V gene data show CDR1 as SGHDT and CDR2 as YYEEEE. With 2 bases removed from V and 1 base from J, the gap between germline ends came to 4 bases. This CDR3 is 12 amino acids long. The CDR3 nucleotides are TGTGCCAGCAGCTTCGGTTCCTACGAGCAGTACTTC. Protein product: CASSFGSYEQYF. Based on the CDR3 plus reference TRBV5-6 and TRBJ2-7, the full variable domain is DAGVTQSPTHLIKTRGQQVTLRCSPKSGHDTVSWYQQALGQGPQFIFQYYEEEERQRGNFPDRFSGHQFPNYSSELNVNALLLGDSALYLCASSFGSYEQYFGPGTRLTVT.

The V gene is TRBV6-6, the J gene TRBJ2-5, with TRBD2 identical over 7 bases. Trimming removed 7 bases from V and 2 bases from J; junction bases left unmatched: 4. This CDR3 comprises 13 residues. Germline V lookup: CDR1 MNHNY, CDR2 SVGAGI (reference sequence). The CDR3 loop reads CASTGGGQETQYF. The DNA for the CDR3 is TGTGCCAGCACGGGGGGTGGACAAGAGACCCAGTACTTC.

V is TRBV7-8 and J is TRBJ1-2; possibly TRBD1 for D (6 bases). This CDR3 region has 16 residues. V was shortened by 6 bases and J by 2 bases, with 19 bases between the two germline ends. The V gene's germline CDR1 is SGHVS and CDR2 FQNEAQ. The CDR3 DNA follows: TGTGCCAGCAGTTTACTCCGGGACACCCCAAACTATGGCTACACCTTC. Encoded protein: CASSLLRDTPNYGYTF.